This TCR beta chain was recorded in a study of blood T cell repertoires in COVID-19. Those enrolled in Seattle joined during active infection and were followed longitudinally afterward. With 0 bases clipped from V and 4 bases from J, the junction kept 3 bases outside the gene matches. CDR3 size: 14 residues. Germline CDR1 GTSNPN, CDR2 SVGIG (reference sequence). Study processing details: Reference gene primer amplification in the assay estimated nucleated cell counts. Using immunoSEQ multiplex PCR, the repertoire was profiled, and TCRdb retains in-frame clones only, with some absent. For V, J and clone size, that table is used; D and trimming come from the DNA. The sample holds roughly 160,000 clones, roughly 85% seen once.

The chain is built from TRBV30 and TRBJ1-5; 7 bases map to TRBD1. The clonotype was recovered from a woman aged 45-59 years with COVID-19, enrolled during active disease. What was sequenced was peripheral blood. For the CDR3, the DNA is TGTGCCTGGAGTGTTGGGACAGATAATCAGCCCCAGCATTTT. Translated, it gives CAWSVGTDNQPQHF.